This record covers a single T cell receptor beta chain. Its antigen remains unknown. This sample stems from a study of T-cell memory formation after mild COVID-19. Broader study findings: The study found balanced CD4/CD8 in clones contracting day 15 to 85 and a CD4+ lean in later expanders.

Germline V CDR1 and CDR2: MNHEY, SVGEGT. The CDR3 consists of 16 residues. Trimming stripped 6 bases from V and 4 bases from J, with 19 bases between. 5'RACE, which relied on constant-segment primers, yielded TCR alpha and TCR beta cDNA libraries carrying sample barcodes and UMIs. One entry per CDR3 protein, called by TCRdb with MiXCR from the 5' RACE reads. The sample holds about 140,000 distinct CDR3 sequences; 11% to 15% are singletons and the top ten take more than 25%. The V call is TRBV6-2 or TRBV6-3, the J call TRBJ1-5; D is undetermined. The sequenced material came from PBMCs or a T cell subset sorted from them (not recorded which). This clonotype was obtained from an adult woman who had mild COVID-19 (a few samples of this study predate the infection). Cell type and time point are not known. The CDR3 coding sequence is TGTGCCAGCAGCCTCGAAAGACCGACGAGTAATCAGCCCCAGCATTTT. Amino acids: CASSLERPTSNQPQHF.